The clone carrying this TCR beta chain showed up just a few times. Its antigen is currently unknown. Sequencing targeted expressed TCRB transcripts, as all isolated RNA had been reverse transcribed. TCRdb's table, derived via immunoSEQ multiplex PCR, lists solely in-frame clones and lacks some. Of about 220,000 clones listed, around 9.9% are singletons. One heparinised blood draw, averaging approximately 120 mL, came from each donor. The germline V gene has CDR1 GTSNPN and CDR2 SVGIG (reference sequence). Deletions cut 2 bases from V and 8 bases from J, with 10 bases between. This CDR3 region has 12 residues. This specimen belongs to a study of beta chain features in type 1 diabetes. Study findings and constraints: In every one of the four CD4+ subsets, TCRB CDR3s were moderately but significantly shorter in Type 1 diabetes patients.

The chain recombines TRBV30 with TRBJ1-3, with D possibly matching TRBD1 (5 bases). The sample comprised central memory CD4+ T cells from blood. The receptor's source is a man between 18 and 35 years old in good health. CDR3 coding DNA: TGTGCCTGGAGTTGGGGGGAAGACACCATATATTTT. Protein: CAWSWGEDTIYF.